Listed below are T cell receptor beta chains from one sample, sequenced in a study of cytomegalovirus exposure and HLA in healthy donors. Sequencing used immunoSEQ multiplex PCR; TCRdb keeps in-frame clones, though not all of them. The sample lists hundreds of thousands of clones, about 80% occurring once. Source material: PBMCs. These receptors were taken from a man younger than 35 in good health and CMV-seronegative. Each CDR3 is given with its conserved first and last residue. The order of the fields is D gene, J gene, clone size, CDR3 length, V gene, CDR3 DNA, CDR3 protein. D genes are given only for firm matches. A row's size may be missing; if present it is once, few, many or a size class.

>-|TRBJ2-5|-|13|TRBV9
TGTGCCAGCAGCCTAGGGGGGGGCGAGACCCAGTACTTC
CASSLGGGETQYF
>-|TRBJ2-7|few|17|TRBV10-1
TGCGCCAGCCCTTGTACCCTCAGGGTCCTGGACTCCTACGAGCAGTACTTC
CASPCTLRVLDSYEQYF
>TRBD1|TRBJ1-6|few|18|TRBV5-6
TGTGCCAGCAGCTTGGTAAGGCCAGGGACAGGGGATAATTCACCCCTCCACTTT
CASSLVRPGTGDNSPLHF
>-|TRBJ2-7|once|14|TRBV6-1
TGTGCCAGCAGTGAAGTCCGGGTCCGGAACGAGCAGTACTTC
CASSEVRVRNEQYF
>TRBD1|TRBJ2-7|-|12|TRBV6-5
TGTGCCAGCCGGACAGGGGGCTACGAGCAGTACTTC
CASRTGGYEQYF
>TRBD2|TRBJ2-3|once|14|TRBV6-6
TGTGCCAGCAGCCCTAGCGGCAGTTTAGATACGCAGTATTTT
CASSPSGSLDTQYF
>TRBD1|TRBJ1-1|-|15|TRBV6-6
TGTGCCAGCATTCAACCGGGACAGGGAGGAACTGAAGCTTTCTTT
CASIQPGQGGTEAFF
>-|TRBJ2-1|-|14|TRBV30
TGTGCCTGGAGCTTGGGCGTGATATACAATGAGCAGTTCTTC
CAWSLGVIYNEQFF
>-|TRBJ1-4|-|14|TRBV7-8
TGTGCCAGCAGACAGGGCCTCGAGGAGGAAAAACTGTTTTTT
CASRQGLEEEKLFF
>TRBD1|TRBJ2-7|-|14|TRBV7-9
TGTGCCAGCAGCGACCGGGACAGGGAGATGGAGCAGTACTTC
CASSDRDREMEQYF
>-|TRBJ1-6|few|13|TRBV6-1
TGTGCCACCTTAACAGGGAATAATTCACCCCTCCACTTT
CATLTGNNSPLHF
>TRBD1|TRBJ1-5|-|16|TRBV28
TGTGCCAGCAGTCCATGGACAGGCCAGGGCAATCAGCCCCAGCATTTT
CASSPWTGQGNQPQHF
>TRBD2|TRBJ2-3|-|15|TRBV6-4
TGTGCCAGCAGTGAAGGACTAGCGGGGGGAGATACGCAGTATTTT
CASSEGLAGGDTQYF
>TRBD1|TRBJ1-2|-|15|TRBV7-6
TGTGCCAGCAGCTTTACGCGGGACAGGGTATTCGGCTACACCTTC
CASSFTRDRVFGYTF
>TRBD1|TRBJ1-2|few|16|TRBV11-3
TGTGCCAGCAGCTCGCTGACAGGGGGTAAGGACTATGGCTACACCTTC
CASSSLTGGKDYGYTF
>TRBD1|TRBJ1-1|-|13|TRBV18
TGTGCCAGCTCCCGAGCAGGGGGCACTGAAGCTTTCTTT
CASSRAGGTEAFF
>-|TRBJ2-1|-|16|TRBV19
TGTGCCAGTAGCAATAGCTGGGGGCCGCCCTACAATGAGCAGTTCTTC
CASSNSWGPPYNEQFF